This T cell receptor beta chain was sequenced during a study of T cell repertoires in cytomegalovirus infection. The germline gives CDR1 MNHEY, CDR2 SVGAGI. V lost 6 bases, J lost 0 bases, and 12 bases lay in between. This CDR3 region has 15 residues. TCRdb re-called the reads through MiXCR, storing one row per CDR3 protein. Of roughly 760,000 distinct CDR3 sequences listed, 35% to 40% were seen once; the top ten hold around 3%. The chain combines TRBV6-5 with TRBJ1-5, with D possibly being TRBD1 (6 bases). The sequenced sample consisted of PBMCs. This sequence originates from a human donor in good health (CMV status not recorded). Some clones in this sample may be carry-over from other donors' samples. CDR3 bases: TGTGCCAGCAGGACCGGACAGTTTAGCAATCAGCCCCAGCATTTT. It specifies CASRTGQFSNQPQHF.